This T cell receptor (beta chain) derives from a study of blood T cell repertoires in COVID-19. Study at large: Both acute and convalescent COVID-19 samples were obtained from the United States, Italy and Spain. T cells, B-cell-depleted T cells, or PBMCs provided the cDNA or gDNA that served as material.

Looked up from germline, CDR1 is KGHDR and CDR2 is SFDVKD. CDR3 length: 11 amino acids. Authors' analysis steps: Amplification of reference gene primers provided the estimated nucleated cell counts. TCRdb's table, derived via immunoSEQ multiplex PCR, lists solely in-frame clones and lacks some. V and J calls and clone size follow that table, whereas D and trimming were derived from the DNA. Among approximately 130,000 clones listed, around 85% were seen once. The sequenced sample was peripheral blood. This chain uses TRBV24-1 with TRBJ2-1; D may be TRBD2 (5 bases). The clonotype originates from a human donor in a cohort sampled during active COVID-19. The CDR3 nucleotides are TGTGCAACCCGGGGTACTAATGAGCAGTTCTTC. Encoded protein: CATRGTNEQFF.